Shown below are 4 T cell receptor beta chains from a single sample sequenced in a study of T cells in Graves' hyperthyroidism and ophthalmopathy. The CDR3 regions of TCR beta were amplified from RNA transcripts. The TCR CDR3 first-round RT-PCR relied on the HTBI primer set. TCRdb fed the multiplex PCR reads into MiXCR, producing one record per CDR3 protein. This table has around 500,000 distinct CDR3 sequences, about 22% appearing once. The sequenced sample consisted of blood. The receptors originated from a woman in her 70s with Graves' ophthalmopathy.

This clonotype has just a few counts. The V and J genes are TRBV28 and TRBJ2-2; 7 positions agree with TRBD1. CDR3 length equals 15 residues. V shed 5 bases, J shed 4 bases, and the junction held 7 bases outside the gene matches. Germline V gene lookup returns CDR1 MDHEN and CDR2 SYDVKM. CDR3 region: CASSPQGGGTGELFF. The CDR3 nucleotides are TGTGCCAGCAGTCCCCAAGGGGGCGGCACCGGGGAGCTGTTTTTT.

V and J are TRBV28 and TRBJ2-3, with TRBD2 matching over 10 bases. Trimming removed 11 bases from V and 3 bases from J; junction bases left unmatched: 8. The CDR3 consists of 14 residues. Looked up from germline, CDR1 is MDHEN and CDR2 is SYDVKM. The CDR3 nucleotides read TGTGCCGGAACTTCTAGCGGGAGAACAGATACGCAGTATTTT. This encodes CAGTSSGRTDTQYF. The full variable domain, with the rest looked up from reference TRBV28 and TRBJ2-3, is DVKVTQSSRYLVKRTGEKVFLECVQDMDHENMFWYRQDPGLGLRLIYFSYDVKMKEKGDIPEGYSVSREKKERFSLILESASTNQTSMYLCAGTSSGRTDTQYFGPGTRLTVL.

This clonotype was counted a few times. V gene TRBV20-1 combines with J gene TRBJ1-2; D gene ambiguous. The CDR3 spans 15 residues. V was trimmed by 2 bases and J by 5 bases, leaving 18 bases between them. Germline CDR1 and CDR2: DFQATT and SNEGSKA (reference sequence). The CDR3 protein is CSARRRTLGRYGYTF. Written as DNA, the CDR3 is TGCAGTGCTAGAAGACGCACGCTGGGCCGGTATGGCTACACCTTC.

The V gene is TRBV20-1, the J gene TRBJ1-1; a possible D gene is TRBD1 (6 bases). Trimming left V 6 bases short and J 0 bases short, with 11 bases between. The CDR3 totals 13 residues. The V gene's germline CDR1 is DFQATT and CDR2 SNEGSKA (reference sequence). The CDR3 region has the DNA TGCAGTGCCACACAGGGCCTGAACACTGAAGCTTTCTTT. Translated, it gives CSATQGLNTEAFF.